These 25 T cell receptor beta chains share one sample of origin, sequenced in a study of T cells in Graves' hyperthyroidism and ophthalmopathy (dated by TCRdb to about 2019). The library was prepared using multiplex PCR. Sequenced using an Illumina HiSeq 2000. TCR beta CDR3 regions were amplified from RNA transcripts. For the first round of RT-PCR on the TCR CDR3, the HTBI primer set was used together with the Qiagen OneStep RT-PCR kit. The public reads were run again by TCRdb, first through fastp at Q25 and then through MiXCR, and only productive beta chains were kept. Records with the same CDR3 protein are collapsed into one entry carrying the most frequent genes and DNA. In all, the sample holds around 440,000 distinct CDR3 sequences, and around 14% of those were seen once. Approximately 14% of the sample lies in the top ten. The sample was blood. Receptor source: a woman aged 18-29 years with Graves' hyperthyroidism.

There are many counts of this clonotype. The chain links TRBV28 to TRBJ2-1, with TRBD1 matching over 9 bases. Trimming at V came to 5 bases and at J to 12 bases, leaving 2 bases not matched to a gene. Germline loops: CDR1 MDHEN, CDR2 SYDVKM. The CDR3 loop spans 11 amino acids. Here the CDR3 reads CASSVDRGQFF. CDR3 coding DNA: TGTGCCAGCAGTGTGGACAGGGGGCAGTTCTTC.

The chain employs TRBV29-1 and TRBJ2-6; D not certain. The V end was cut by 5 bases, the J end by 0 bases, with 5 bases between. CDR1 is SQVTM and CDR2 is ANQGSEA in the germline V gene. The CDR3 is made up of 13 amino acids. Written as DNA, the CDR3 is TGCAGCGTTATCCACTCTGGGGCCAACGTCCTGACTTTC. Its protein product is CSVIHSGANVLTF.

This chain links TRBV7-9 with TRBJ1-4; 8 bases map to TRBD1. Unmatched junction bases numbered 16, after V lost 3 bases and J lost 7 bases. The CDR3 is 18 amino acids. In germline, CDR1 is SEHNR, CDR2 FQNEAQ (reference sequence). The CDR3 spells CASSFPGTGPEEGEKLFF. In DNA form, the CDR3 reads TGTGCCAGCAGCTTCCCCGGGACAGGCCCCGAAGAAGGTGAAAAACTGTTTTTT.

The CDR3 nucleotides read TGTGCCAGCAGCCCGGGACAGAGAAGCAGTAATGAGCAGTTCTTC. This encodes CASSPGQRSSNEQFF. V usage is TRBV3-1 and J usage is TRBJ2-1; 7 nucleotides agree with TRBD1. CDR1 is LGHDT and CDR2 is YNNKEL in the germline V gene (reference sequence). The CDR3 covers 15 residues. With V trimmed by 4 bases and J by 7 bases, 10 bases remained unmatched.

This clonotype has a count of ten or more. The chain carries TRBV6-1 and TRBJ2-5; 7 bases align to TRBD1. Per germline, CDR1 MNHNS and CDR2 SASEGT. The ends lost 10 bases at V and 3 bases at J; junction bases unmatched: 5. The CDR3 contains 12 residues. CDR3 sequence reads: CATWTGKETQYF. The CDR3, as DNA: TGTGCCACCTGGACAGGAAAAGAGACCCAGTACTTC.

This clonotype was seen more than once but under ten times. This chain connects TRBV20-1 to TRBJ2-5; 10 bases are a match to TRBD1. The CDR3 extends over 15 amino acids. The germline V gene encodes CDR1 DFQATT and CDR2 SNEGSKA (reference sequence). V lost 7 bases, J lost 4 bases, and 12 bases stayed unmatched. For the CDR3, the DNA is TGCAGTGGCACGACAGGGGGCCTGATCGGAGAGACCCAGTACTTC. Encoded protein: CSGTTGGLIGETQYF.

Many counts were recorded for this clonotype. This chain uses TRBV6-5 with TRBJ1-2, with 7 bases lining up with TRBD1. The germline CDR1 and CDR2 sequences are MNHEY and SVGAGI. CDR3 length: 17 amino acids. V lost 2 bases and J lost 4; bases outside the gene matches: 13. The CDR3 reads CASSYKGAPGLVYGYTF. In DNA, the CDR3 is TGTGCCAGCAGTTACAAGGGGGCGCCGGGATTGGTCTATGGCTACACCTTC.

This clonotype was counted ten times or more. The V gene is TRBV18, the J gene TRBJ1-6; D gene uncertain. The CDR3 runs to 12 residues. Trimming pared 2 bases from V and 12 bases from J, leaving 8 bases between. CDR1 is KGHSH and CDR2 is LQKENI in the germline V gene. Here the CDR3 reads CASSPSGVPLHF. CDR3 in DNA: TGTGCCAGCTCACCATCTGGGGTACCCCTCCACTTT.

This chain joins TRBV3-1 and TRBJ1-2; 8 positions match TRBD1. V shed 1 base, J shed 7 bases, and the junction held 8 bases outside the gene matches. Germline-derived CDR1 and CDR2 are LGHDT and YNNKEL (reference sequence). The CDR3 has 15 residues. The CDR3 sequence is CASSQGIARGLGYTF. CDR3 DNA: TGTGCCAGCAGCCAAGGTATCGCCAGGGGGCTTGGCTACACCTTC.

This chain uses TRBV11-3 with TRBJ2-1, with TRBD1 matching over 9 bases. This CDR3 spans 14 amino acids. Germline V lookup: CDR1 SGHNT, CDR2 YENEEA. With V trimmed by 3 bases and J by 8 bases, 5 bases remained unmatched. This CDR3 reads CASSLGQGIHEQFF. In nucleotides, the CDR3 is TGTGCCAGCAGCTTGGGACAGGGCATACATGAGCAGTTCTTC.

Many counts were recorded for this clonotype. The V call is TRBV18, the J call TRBJ2-7; D gene ambiguous. CDR3 length: 15 amino acids. In germline, CDR1 is KGHSH, CDR2 LQKENI. V lost 5 bases to trimming and J lost 6 bases, with 20 bases between them. The CDR3 region has the DNA TGTGCCAGCTCAAAACCGGGCCCATTGGAGAGCGAGCAGTACTTC. This gives the protein CASSKPGPLESEQYF.

V gene TRBV7-2 combines with J gene TRBJ2-7; D not resolved. Germline CDR1 reads SGHTA; CDR2 reads FQGNSA. The CDR3 is 14 amino acids. With 5 bases removed from V and 3 bases from J, the gap between germline ends came to 14 bases. The CDR3 spells CASSPEVADYEQYF. The CDR3 DNA reads TGTGCCAGCAGCCCCGAAGTGGCGGACTACGAGCAGTACTTC.

This clonotype was observed many times. The chain joins TRBV3-1 to TRBJ2-3; TRBD2 agrees at 10 bases. There are 15 residues in the CDR3. Germline V lookup: CDR1 LGHDT, CDR2 YNNKEL (reference sequence). V shed 2 bases, J shed 1 base, and the junction held 0 bases outside the gene matches. The CDR3 coding sequence is TGTGCCAGCAGCCAACTAGCGGGAGGCACAGATACGCAGTATTTT. This translates into CASSQLAGGTDTQYF.

This clonotype was counted at least ten times. This chain joins TRBV7-2 and TRBJ2-1, with a tentative D call TRBD2 (6 bases). From germline, CDR1 is SGHTA and CDR2 FQGNSA. V dropped 5 bases and J dropped 7 bases, with 18 bases sitting between them. The CDR3 is 15 amino acids. CDR3 protein: CASSLGWGGRNEQFF. CDR3 DNA sequence: TGTGCCAGCAGCCTCGGCTGGGGAGGAAGGAATGAGCAGTTCTTC.

The chain combines TRBV28 with TRBJ1-5, with no clear D. The CDR3 length is 11 residues. Germline V gene sequence: CDR1 MDHEN, CDR2 SYDVKM. V shed 6 bases and J shed 5 bases, with 5 bases lying between them. The CDR3 protein is CASSTDQPQHF. Written as DNA, the CDR3 is TGTGCCAGCAGCACGGATCAGCCCCAGCATTTT.

This clonotype was seen repeatedly, ten times or more. The V call is TRBV7-8, the J call TRBJ2-7, with D perhaps TRBD2 (6 bases). Between the trimmed V and J ends, which lost 6 bases and 0 bases, there was a span of 12 bases. Germline lookup yields CDR1 SGHVS and CDR2 FQNEAQ. The CDR3 is 14 residues long. CDR3 nucleotide sequence: TGTGCCAGCAGTCTAGCGCGGGTCTCCTACGAGCAGTACTTC. Translating it yields CASSLARVSYEQYF.

This clonotype has a count of ten or more. The genes are TRBV20-1 and TRBJ1-2; D is possibly TRBD1 (6 bases). Between the trimmed V and J ends, which lost 6 bases and 6 bases, there was a span of 17 bases. The CDR3 is 13 amino acids. The germline V gene encodes CDR1 DFQATT and CDR2 SNEGSKA (reference sequence). For the CDR3, the DNA is TGCAGTGCGCCCCCCAACGGACAGCATGGCTACACCTTC. It encodes CSAPPNGQHGYTF.

This clonotype was counted many times. The CDR3 bases are TGTGCCAGTAGTATCCAGGGGAGCAATCAGCCCCAGCATTTT. This encodes CASSIQGSNQPQHF. The chain is built from TRBV19 and TRBJ1-5, with D perhaps matching TRBD1 (6 bases). Per the germline V gene, CDR1 is LNHDA and CDR2 is SQIVND (reference sequence). CDR3 length equals 14 residues. V dropped 3 bases and J dropped 1 base, with 7 bases sitting between them. Drawing the rest from reference TRBV19 and TRBJ1-5, the complete variable domain is DGGITQSPKYLFRKEGQNVTLSCEQNLNHDAMYWYRQDPGQGLRLIYYSQIVNDFQKGDIAEGYSVSREKKESFPLTVTSAQKNPTAFYLCASSIQGSNQPQHFGDGTRLSIL.

This clonotype was detected ten times or more. CDR3 amino acids: CASTGEFTGELFF. CDR3 nucleotides: TGTGCCAGCACAGGGGAATTCACCGGGGAGCTGTTTTTT. The chain recombines TRBV2 with TRBJ2-2; D perhaps matches TRBD1 (6 bases). V lost 7 bases to trimming and J lost 4 bases, with 10 bases between them. Per germline, CDR1 SNHLY and CDR2 FYNNEI. The CDR3 has 13 amino acids. The full variable domain, completed using reference TRBV2 and TRBJ2-2, is EPEVTQTPSHQVTQMGQEVILRCVPISNHLYFYWYRQILGQKVEFLVSFYNNEISEKSEIFDDQFSVERPDGSNFTLKIRSTKLEDSAMYFCASTGEFTGELFFGEGSRLTVL.

This clonotype was recorded at least ten times. The chain recombines TRBV6-2 or TRBV6-3 with TRBJ2-7; possible D gene TRBD2, 5 bases. This CDR3 has 13 amino acids. CDR1 MNHEY and CDR2 SVGEGT come from the germline V gene. V was cut by 10 bases and J by 2 bases, with 15 bases left in between. CDR3 DNA: TGTGCCACCCGCAGGCTGGAGGCCTACGAGCAGTACTTC. As protein: CATRRLEAYEQYF.

The V and J genes are TRBV2 and TRBJ2-1; 7 bases agree with TRBD2. The junction had 6 bases not matched to a gene; V was cut back by 6 bases and J by 7 bases. The length of the CDR3 is 13 residues. Germline loops: CDR1 SNHLY, CDR2 FYNNEI. The chain's CDR3 is CASRGGSRNEQFF. CDR3 DNA sequence: TGTGCCAGCAGGGGCGGGAGTCGGAATGAGCAGTTCTTC.

This clonotype has a handful of counts. The chain uses TRBV24-1 and TRBJ2-2; D is ambiguous. Germline V gene sequence: CDR1 KGHDR, CDR2 SFDVKD. Between the trimmed V and J ends, which lost 6 bases and 5 bases, there was a span of 3 bases. The CDR3 has 11 residues. The chain's CDR3 is CATSQTGELFF. For the CDR3, the DNA is TGTGCCACCAGTCAGACCGGGGAGCTGTTTTTT.

This clonotype was counted at least ten times. This chain joins TRBV20-1 and TRBJ1-1; D is uncertain. The CDR3 has 13 amino acids. V lost 6 bases to trimming and J lost 6 bases, with 17 bases between them. Germline CDR1 is DFQATT and CDR2 is SNEGSKA (reference sequence). The DNA of the CDR3 is TGCAGTGCCCCGGACCCACAGAGGGCTGAAGCTTTCTTT. It codes for CSAPDPQRAEAFF.

This chain uses TRBV20-1 with TRBJ2-7; 8 bases fit TRBD1. CDR3 length: 11 amino acids. The germline V gene has CDR1 DFQATT and CDR2 SNEGSKA (reference sequence). The V gene end was trimmed by 6 bases and the J gene end by 6 bases; junction bases not matched to a gene: 4. The chain's CDR3 is CSALTGAEQYF. The CDR3 bases are TGCAGTGCCCTGACAGGGGCCGAGCAGTACTTC.

In DNA form, the CDR3 reads TGTGCCAGCAGTTACATCCAAGTCAATCAGCCCCAGCATTTT. Its protein product is CASSYIQVNQPQHF. The chain combines TRBV6-2 or TRBV6-3 with TRBJ1-5; D gene ambiguous. Trimming took 2 bases from V and 3 from J, leaving 8 bases between them. Germline assignment: CDR1 MNHEY and CDR2 SVGEGT. The CDR3 extends over 14 amino acids.